A selection of T cell receptor beta chains follows, all from one sample in a study of CD8 T cells in ankylosing spondylitis. TCRdb independently ran MiXCR on the 5' RACE reads; one entry per CDR3 protein. The table includes about 220,000 distinct CDR3 sequences, just under 7.5% detected once. The source material was blood, either unsorted or a sorted T cell fraction (not recorded which). The receptors shown here come from a male donor with ankylosing spondylitis. CDR3s include the opening cysteine and the closing phenylalanine or tryptophan. D genes are given only for firm matches. The size of a clone is reported for some rows only, either as once, few or many, or as a class for expanded clones.

j_call: TRBJ2-4
v_call: TRBV5-6
d_call: .
clone_size: .
cdr3_aa: CAISPGLRYYQYF
cdr3_nt: TGTGCCATCAGCCCCGGGCTCCGCTATTATCAGTACTTC

j_call: TRBJ2-1
v_call: TRBV29-1
d_call: .
clone_size: many
cdr3_aa: CSVGFGGFGNEQFF
cdr3_nt: TGCAGCGTTGGATTTGGCGGCTTTGGAAATGAGCAGTTCTTC

j_call: TRBJ2-1
v_call: TRBV7-9
d_call: .
clone_size: few
cdr3_aa: CASSFGLHRDNEQFF
cdr3_nt: TGTGCCAGCAGCTTTGGACTCCACCGAGACAATGAGCAGTTCTTC

j_call: TRBJ2-7
v_call: TRBV12-3/TRBV12-4
d_call: .
clone_size: .
cdr3_aa: CASSFGGDSYEQYF
cdr3_nt: TGTGCCAGCAGTTTTGGCGGGGACTCCTACGAGCAGTACTTC

j_call: TRBJ2-6
v_call: TRBV20-1
d_call: TRBD1
clone_size: .
cdr3_aa: CSAMGQGPFSGANVLTF
cdr3_nt: TGCAGTGCCATGGGACAGGGGCCCTTCTCTGGGGCCAACGTCCTGACTTTC

j_call: TRBJ2-3
v_call: TRBV6-5
d_call: TRBD2
clone_size: many
cdr3_aa: CASSYWASGSTDTQYF
cdr3_nt: TGTGCCAGCAGTTACTGGGCTAGCGGTAGCACAGATACGCAGTATTTT

j_call: TRBJ2-7
v_call: TRBV7-9
d_call: .
clone_size: many
cdr3_aa: CASSSSGTEQYF
cdr3_nt: TGTGCCAGCAGCTCTTCAGGGACCGAGCAGTACTTC

j_call: TRBJ2-3
v_call: TRBV6-1
d_call: TRBD2
clone_size: many
cdr3_aa: CASSEALWTSGHTDTQYF
cdr3_nt: TGTGCCAGCAGTGAAGCGCTTTGGACTAGCGGGCATACAGATACGCAGTATTTT

j_call: TRBJ2-2
v_call: TRBV5-5
d_call: .
clone_size: many
cdr3_aa: CASSLGRGEVGPTGELFF
cdr3_nt: TGTGCCAGCAGCTTGGGCAGGGGGGAAGTTGGTCCTACCGGGGAGCTGTTTTTT

j_call: TRBJ1-4
v_call: TRBV4-3
d_call: .
clone_size: many
cdr3_aa: CASSRWTSTNEKLFF
cdr3_nt: TGCGCCAGCAGCCGATGGACATCAACTAATGAAAAACTGTTTTTT

j_call: TRBJ1-5
v_call: TRBV6-2/TRBV6-3
d_call: .
clone_size: .
cdr3_aa: CASSSYGAQPQHF
cdr3_nt: TGTGCCAGCAGTTCCTATGGGGCTCAGCCCCAGCATTTT

j_call: TRBJ1-2
v_call: TRBV5-5
d_call: .
clone_size: .
cdr3_aa: CASSLVGAETLDYGYTF
cdr3_nt: TGTGCCAGCAGCTTGGTGGGGGCAGAAACCCTGGACTATGGCTACACCTTC

j_call: TRBJ2-1
v_call: TRBV15
d_call: .
clone_size: few
cdr3_aa: CATSPRQISYNEQFF
cdr3_nt: TGTGCCACCAGCCCCCGCCAGATCTCCTACAATGAGCAGTTCTTC

j_call: TRBJ1-4
v_call: TRBV11-2
d_call: .
clone_size: few
cdr3_aa: CASSLDLQLNEKLFF
cdr3_nt: TGTGCCAGCAGCTTAGATCTCCAGCTAAATGAAAAACTGTTTTTT

j_call: TRBJ2-7
v_call: TRBV5-4
d_call: TRBD2
clone_size: many
cdr3_aa: CASSPTAGLAGVSEQYF
cdr3_nt: TGTGCCAGCAGCCCCACTGCGGGACTAGCGGGAGTTTCCGAGCAGTACTTC

j_call: TRBJ2-7
v_call: TRBV7-9
d_call: .
clone_size: many
cdr3_aa: CASSLAGHEQYF
cdr3_nt: TGTGCCAGCAGCTTAGCGGGCCACGAGCAGTACTTC

j_call: TRBJ2-5
v_call: TRBV14
d_call: TRBD2
clone_size: many
cdr3_aa: CASSQPRLAGGEETQYF
cdr3_nt: TGTGCCAGCAGCCAACCGCGACTAGCGGGAGGTGAAGAGACCCAGTACTTC

j_call: TRBJ1-2
v_call: TRBV9
d_call: TRBD1
clone_size: many
cdr3_aa: CASTPGGDGYTF
cdr3_nt: TGTGCCAGCACCCCAGGGGGGGATGGCTACACCTTC

j_call: TRBJ2-6
v_call: TRBV4-2
d_call: TRBD1
clone_size: many
cdr3_aa: CASSQGDSSGANVLTF
cdr3_nt: TGTGCCAGCAGCCAAGGGGACAGCTCTGGGGCCAACGTCCTGACTTTC

j_call: TRBJ2-1
v_call: TRBV7-9
d_call: .
clone_size: many
cdr3_aa: CASRIGGPDNEQFF
cdr3_nt: TGTGCCAGCAGGATTGGGGGCCCCGACAATGAGCAGTTCTTC

j_call: TRBJ2-7
v_call: TRBV6-2/TRBV6-3
d_call: TRBD1
clone_size: many
cdr3_aa: CASSWGQGTYEQYF
cdr3_nt: TGTGCCAGCAGTTGGGGACAGGGGACGTACGAGCAGTACTTC

j_call: TRBJ2-7
v_call: TRBV5-1
d_call: .
clone_size: few
cdr3_aa: CASSLAGNLYEQYF
cdr3_nt: TGCGCCAGCAGCTTGGCGGGTAATCTTTACGAGCAGTACTTC

j_call: TRBJ2-1
v_call: TRBV29-1
d_call: .
clone_size: many
cdr3_aa: CSVGIRSNEQFF
cdr3_nt: TGCAGCGTTGGGATTAGATCCAATGAGCAGTTCTTC

j_call: TRBJ2-7
v_call: TRBV7-9
d_call: .
clone_size: many
cdr3_aa: CASSSETRTYEQYF
cdr3_nt: TGTGCCAGCAGCTCCGAGACCAGGACCTACGAGCAGTACTTC

j_call: TRBJ2-7
v_call: TRBV20-1
d_call: TRBD1
clone_size: many
cdr3_aa: CSARGKNRGEQYF
cdr3_nt: TGCAGTGCTAGGGGAAAAAACAGGGGCGAGCAGTACTTC

j_call: TRBJ2-7
v_call: TRBV9
d_call: .
clone_size: many
cdr3_aa: CASSEGGASYEQYF
cdr3_nt: TGTGCCAGCAGCGAAGGGGGGGCGTCCTACGAGCAGTACTTC

j_call: TRBJ2-1
v_call: TRBV5-1
d_call: TRBD2
clone_size: many
cdr3_aa: CASSSRRGGGDEQFF
cdr3_nt: TGCGCCAGCAGCTCCCGGCGGGGGGGCGGGGATGAGCAGTTCTTC

j_call: TRBJ2-7
v_call: TRBV7-9
d_call: .
clone_size: .
cdr3_aa: CASSSGDRPYEQYF
cdr3_nt: TGTGCCAGCAGCTCCGGGGATCGACCCTACGAGCAGTACTTC

j_call: TRBJ2-3
v_call: TRBV11-2
d_call: .
clone_size: many
cdr3_aa: CASSLEGLGIPSTDTQYF
cdr3_nt: TGTGCCAGCAGCTTAGAGGGACTGGGCATTCCTAGCACAGATACGCAGTATTTT

j_call: TRBJ2-3
v_call: TRBV20-1
d_call: TRBD2
clone_size: many
cdr3_aa: CSAQLFFTAGATDTQYF
cdr3_nt: TGCAGTGCTCAACTCTTCTTCACAGCGGGGGCCACAGATACGCAGTATTTT

j_call: TRBJ1-2
v_call: TRBV20-1
d_call: .
clone_size: many
cdr3_aa: CSARDELSYGYTF
cdr3_nt: TGCAGTGCTAGAGATGAACTATCATACGGCTACACCTTC

j_call: TRBJ2-1
v_call: TRBV19
d_call: .
clone_size: .
cdr3_aa: CASALATPYNEQFF
cdr3_nt: TGTGCCAGCGCCTTAGCGACTCCCTACAATGAGCAGTTCTTC

j_call: TRBJ2-7
v_call: TRBV6-6
d_call: .
clone_size: many
cdr3_aa: CASSYEHEQYF
cdr3_nt: TGTGCCAGCAGTTACGAGCACGAGCAGTACTTC

j_call: TRBJ2-1
v_call: TRBV9
d_call: TRBD2
clone_size: .
cdr3_aa: CASSETSGLSYNEQFF
cdr3_nt: TGTGCCAGCAGCGAAACTAGCGGGCTCTCCTACAATGAGCAGTTCTTC

j_call: TRBJ2-2
v_call: TRBV5-1
d_call: .
clone_size: many
cdr3_aa: CASSLAIRRGLTGELFF
cdr3_nt: TGCGCCAGCAGCTTGGCTATAAGACGGGGCCTCACCGGGGAGCTGTTTTTT

j_call: TRBJ2-3
v_call: TRBV4-1
d_call: TRBD2
clone_size: many
cdr3_aa: CASSQDSPLLAGGFVADTQYF
cdr3_nt: TGCGCCAGCAGCCAAGACTCCCCCCTACTAGCGGGGGGCTTTGTGGCAGATACGCAGTATTTT

j_call: TRBJ2-5
v_call: TRBV7-2
d_call: .
clone_size: many
cdr3_aa: CASSLSLTQYF
cdr3_nt: TGTGCCAGCAGCTTAAGTCTGACCCAGTACTTC

j_call: TRBJ2-3
v_call: TRBV20-1
d_call: .
clone_size: many
cdr3_aa: CSARPPLADTQYF
cdr3_nt: TGCAGTGCTAGACCCCCACTAGCAGATACGCAGTATTTT

j_call: TRBJ2-2
v_call: TRBV6-2/TRBV6-3
d_call: .
clone_size: many
cdr3_aa: CASKALDTGELFF
cdr3_nt: TGTGCCAGCAAGGCCCTCGACACCGGGGAGCTGTTTTTT

j_call: TRBJ2-7
v_call: TRBV5-1
d_call: TRBD1
clone_size: .
cdr3_aa: CASSRIDRGREQYF
cdr3_nt: TGCGCCAGCAGCCGAATCGACAGGGGTCGCGAGCAGTACTTC

j_call: TRBJ2-5
v_call: TRBV7-9
d_call: .
clone_size: few
cdr3_aa: CASSSDRSPGETQYF
cdr3_nt: TGTGCCAGCAGCTCCGACAGATCCCCGGGGGAGACCCAGTACTTC

j_call: TRBJ2-7
v_call: TRBV5-6
d_call: TRBD1
clone_size: few
cdr3_aa: CASRGDRGVSYEQYF
cdr3_nt: TGTGCCAGCAGGGGGGACAGGGGAGTTTCCTACGAGCAGTACTTC

j_call: TRBJ2-3
v_call: TRBV7-9
d_call: .
clone_size: many
cdr3_aa: CASSPRLRRDTDTQYF
cdr3_nt: TGTGCCAGCAGCCCGCGATTGAGGAGGGACACAGATACGCAGTATTTT

j_call: TRBJ2-5
v_call: TRBV11-2
d_call: .
clone_size: many
cdr3_aa: CASSSGMGETQYF
cdr3_nt: TGTGCCAGCAGCTCCGGGATGGGCGAGACCCAGTACTTC

j_call: TRBJ2-7
v_call: TRBV7-6
d_call: TRBD2
clone_size: few
cdr3_aa: CASSSIGLAGDEQYF
cdr3_nt: TGTGCCAGCAGCTCGATCGGACTAGCGGGAGACGAGCAGTACTTC